These 2 T cell receptor beta chains were all obtained from the same sample, sequenced in a study of cytomegalovirus exposure and HLA in healthy donors. Amplification used 60 Vbeta primers and 13 Jbeta primers. The data were produced by immunoSEQ multiplex PCR, yet TCRdb's version contains in-frame clones alone and is incomplete. The repertoire includes 150,000 to 200,000 clones, 80% to 90% of them detected once, and approximately 1.8% sits in the top ten. Sequencing was performed on PBMCs. The receptors shown here come from a man aged 40-50 years in good health and CMV-seropositive.

The V call is TRBV19, the J call TRBJ1-1, with 10 bases matching TRBD1. From germline, CDR1 is LNHDA and CDR2 SQIVND (reference sequence). This CDR3 is 15 amino acids long. The junction had 7 bases not matched to a gene; V was cut back by 5 bases and J by 4 bases. The CDR3 DNA is TGTGCCAGTAGTCCCCTGACAGGGGGCGGCACTGAAGCTTTCTTT. Its translation: CASSPLTGGGTEAFF.

The sample holds one count of this clone. This chain joins TRBV21-1 and TRBJ2-5; TRBD1, the D gene given by the table, was not confirmed from the DNA. The end of the DNA aligns better with TRBJ2-7, so the J call may be wrong. TRBV21-1 is noted as a pseudogene. The CDR3 has 15 amino acids. The CDR3 nucleotides read TGTGCCAGCAGCCCTGGACAGCGAAGCTCCTACGAGCAGTACTTC. Its translation: CASSPGQRSSYEQYF.